The present T cell receptor (beta chain) was sequenced within a study of control samples from healthy donors and cancer patients. Profiling relied on immunoSEQ multiplex PCR, and the TCRdb table lists in-frame clones only, not all of them. The profile shows about 110,000 clones, almost 85% of them singletons. CDR3 size: 15 residues. Germline CDR1 is SGHTA and CDR2 is FQGNSA. The ends were cut back, 2 bases at V and 5 bases at J, with 10 bases in the middle. This chain links TRBV7-2 with TRBJ1-6; D is undetermined. The material sequenced was blood. This clonotype was obtained from a man in his late teens or twenties in good health. Here the CDR3 reads CASSLRLPDNSPLHF. The CDR3 bases are TGTGCCAGCAGCTTACGATTGCCAGATAATTCACCCCTCCACTTT.